A single sample gave rise to the 17 T cell receptor beta chains below, sequenced in a study of CXCR3-negative and CXCR3-positive naive CD8 T cells. Study-wide findings and caveats: In CXCR3-positive naive cells, the TRB CDR3s were more hydrophobic than in CXCR3-negative naive cells.

For these receptors, no antigen is known. Through 5' RACE with UMI labels, the TRB cDNA libraries were prepared. No DNA is given; TCRdb re-called the 5' RACE reads and lists each CDR3 protein once. The sample shows under 110,000 distinct CDR3 sequences, and roughly 0.4% sits with its ten largest clones. Sequencing input: naive CXCR3+ CD8+ T cells from blood. Indicated subset: CD45RO-CCR7+CD27+CD95- naive CD8+ T cells expressing CXCR3 (TNR3+). These receptors were collected from a human donor in good health. Some clones in this sample may be carry-over from other donors' samples.

V and J are TRBV14 and TRBJ2-7. The V gene's germline CDR1 is SGHDN and CDR2 FVKESK. This CDR3 has 12 amino acids. This chain's CDR3 is CASSQAVYEQYF.

V usage is TRBV29-1 and J usage is TRBJ2-2; the D gene TCRdb calls, TRBD1, cannot be checked with no DNA. The CDR3 is 14 residues long. Germline V CDR1 and CDR2: SQVTM, ANQGSEA. The CDR3 reads CSVDRGPNTGELFF.

The chain employs TRBV11-1 and TRBJ2-7; lacking DNA, the TRBD2 call made by TCRdb goes unchecked. Germline loops: CDR1 SGHAT, CDR2 FQDESV (reference sequence). The CDR3 is 12 residues long. The chain's CDR3 is CASSLGPSVQYF.

The CDR3 loop is CSVEDGTYEQYF. The chain joins TRBV29-1 to TRBJ2-7. Germline CDR1 SQVTM, CDR2 ANQGSEA. The CDR3 spans 12 residues.

The chain has TRBV4-2 and TRBJ2-7; checking the TCRdb D call of TRBD1 is not possible without DNA. The CDR3 is 14 amino acids. The V gene's germline CDR1 is LGHNA and CDR2 YNFKEQ. The CDR3: CASSQVGGDDEQYF.

The chain couples TRBV20-1 to TRBJ2-7. Germline CDR1 DFQATT, CDR2 SNEGSKA (reference sequence). The CDR3 contains 14 residues. The CDR3 loop reads CSALHSINSYEQYF.

The V call is TRBV7-9, the J call TRBJ2-1. CDR1 SEHNR and CDR2 FQNEAQ come from the germline V gene (reference sequence). The CDR3 runs 12 residues. The CDR3: CASSDHSYEQFF. The whole variable domain, filled in from reference TRBV7-9 and TRBJ2-1, reads DTGVSQNPRHKITKRGQNVTFRCDPISEHNRLYWYRQTLGQGPEFLTYFQNEAQLEKSRLLSDRFSAERPKGSFSTLEIQRTEQGDSAMYLCASSDHSYEQFFGPGTRLTVL.

The chain joins TRBV7-6 to TRBJ2-3; the TCRdb D gene call, TRBD2, has no DNA to confirm it. The CDR3 is 12 amino acids. Germline-derived CDR1 and CDR2 are SGHVS and FNYEAQ. This chain's CDR3 is CASSPPSDTQYF.

V is TRBV9 and J is TRBJ2-1; without DNA, the TCRdb call of TRBD2 cannot be checked. There are 16 residues in the CDR3. In germline, CDR1 is SGDLS, CDR2 YYNGEE. CDR3 residues: CASSVPSSSSYNEQFF.

The J gene is TRBJ2-1, the V gene TRBV2; there is no DNA to check the TCRdb D call of TRBD1. The length of the CDR3 is 17 residues. Per germline, CDR1 SNHLY and CDR2 FYNNEI. CDR3 region: CASSGPLQGSSYNEQFF.

The J gene is TRBJ2-1, the V gene TRBV20-1; TCRdb indicates TRBD1, and absent DNA this call remains unverified. Germline CDR1 DFQATT, CDR2 SNEGSKA (reference sequence). The CDR3 runs to 12 residues. CDR3 amino acids: CSASTGAVEQFF.

The chain couples TRBV5-1 to TRBJ2-7; TCRdb's D gene call, TRBD1, goes unchecked for lack of DNA. CDR1 and CDR2 from the germline V gene are SGHRS and YFSETQ. The CDR3 loop spans 14 amino acids. CDR3 loop: CASSLGTGPYEQYF.

V usage is TRBV30 and J usage is TRBJ2-7; the TCRdb call, TRBD1, lacks DNA for checking. From germline, CDR1 is GTSNPN and CDR2 SVGIG (reference sequence). The CDR3 is 13 amino acids. CDR3: CAWTSDRGHGQYF.

The chain combines TRBV7-8 with TRBJ2-5; there is no DNA to check the TCRdb D call of TRBD1. The CDR3 totals 14 residues. Germline V lookup: CDR1 SGHVS, CDR2 FQNEAQ. CDR3 protein: CASSLAGGQETQYF.

The genes are TRBV11-3 and TRBJ2-7. Germline CDR1 is SGHNT and CDR2 is YENEEA. The CDR3 is made up of 12 amino acids. CDR3 amino acids: CASNSGNYEQYF.

The chain links TRBV7-9 to TRBJ2-7. This CDR3 region has 15 residues. Germline V gene lookup returns CDR1 SEHNR and CDR2 FQNEAQ (reference sequence). This chain's CDR3 is CASSLETQPHNEQYF.

The rearrangement links TRBV29-1 to TRBJ2-7; checking the TCRdb D call of TRBD1 is not possible without DNA. This CDR3 is built from 13 residues. Germline V lookup: CDR1 SQVTM, CDR2 ANQGSEA. The CDR3 region is CSVRGQPSYEQYF.